The rows below give T cell receptor beta chains drawn from one sample of a study of regulatory T cells in long-lasting Graves disease. TCRdb redid the calling of the multiplex PCR reads with MiXCR, one entry per CDR3 protein. The sample holds approximately 230,000 distinct CDR3 sequences, about a sixth seen once. The sample was peripheral blood mononuclear cells (PBMCs), taken at new diagnosis, from a patient treated with antithyroid drugs. These receptor sequences come from a female donor with Graves disease. The conserved cysteine and the conserved F or W are not part of the CDR3 here. Clone size is stated in some rows and not others, as once, few, many or a class when expanded.

clone size: few
J gene: TRBJ2-7
V gene: TRBV7-6
CDR3 protein: ASSLSYGLAYEQY

clone size: once
J gene: TRBJ2-3
V gene: TRBV2
CDR3 protein: ASQRERRTDTQY

clone size: few
J gene: TRBJ1-4
V gene: TRBV7-9
CDR3 protein: ASSPPGTGNEKLF

clone size: NA
J gene: TRBJ2-7
V gene: TRBV18
CDR3 protein: ASSPMSLAGVPGEQY

clone size: NA
J gene: TRBJ1-3
V gene: TRBV18
CDR3 protein: ASSPERPSSGNTIY

clone size: many
J gene: TRBJ2-7
V gene: TRBV6-2/TRBV6-3
CDR3 protein: ASSYPGTGYYEQY

clone size: many
J gene: TRBJ2-1
V gene: TRBV20-1
CDR3 protein: SASRGLAPNYNEQF

clone size: few
J gene: TRBJ2-5
V gene: TRBV9
CDR3 protein: ASSVDSGGGARETQY

clone size: many
J gene: TRBJ2-7
V gene: TRBV29-1
CDR3 protein: SVGFSGRAKYEQY

clone size: few
J gene: TRBJ2-3
V gene: TRBV9
CDR3 protein: ASSAGTGSTDTQY

clone size: many
J gene: TRBJ1-1
V gene: TRBV2
CDR3 protein: ASSGRWVLGVGVTEAF

clone size: many
J gene: TRBJ2-7
V gene: TRBV6-1
CDR3 protein: ASHSGGKTYEQY

clone size: many
J gene: TRBJ1-4
V gene: TRBV14
CDR3 protein: ASSYDATNEKLF